This T cell receptor beta chain was observed in a study of shared clonotypes between healthy human individuals. Study results and limitations: Unshared clonotypes carried lower generation probabilities than those common to all four donors.

Only in-frame clones appear in the TCRdb table, and some are missing; sequencing was by immunoSEQ multiplex PCR. Of 1 million to 1.2 million clones listed, 70% to 85% were seen once; the top ten hold about 0.89%. With regard to this clone: Its antigen is still unknown.

V lost 1 base, J lost 4 bases, and 14 bases lay in between. The CDR3 runs to 16 residues. Germline CDR1 reads KGHSH; CDR2 reads LQKENI. The receptor comes from a man aged 18 to 30 in good health. Some clones in this sample may be carry-over from other donors' samples. Sequencing used memory CD4+ T cells from PBMCs. As for subset: CD45RA-negative fraction. The gene calls are TRBV18 and TRBJ1-3; D remains unclear. The CDR3, as DNA: TGTGCCAGCTCACCACTTGGGATCAATCCAGGAAACACCATATATTTT. This encodes CASSPLGINPGNTIYF.